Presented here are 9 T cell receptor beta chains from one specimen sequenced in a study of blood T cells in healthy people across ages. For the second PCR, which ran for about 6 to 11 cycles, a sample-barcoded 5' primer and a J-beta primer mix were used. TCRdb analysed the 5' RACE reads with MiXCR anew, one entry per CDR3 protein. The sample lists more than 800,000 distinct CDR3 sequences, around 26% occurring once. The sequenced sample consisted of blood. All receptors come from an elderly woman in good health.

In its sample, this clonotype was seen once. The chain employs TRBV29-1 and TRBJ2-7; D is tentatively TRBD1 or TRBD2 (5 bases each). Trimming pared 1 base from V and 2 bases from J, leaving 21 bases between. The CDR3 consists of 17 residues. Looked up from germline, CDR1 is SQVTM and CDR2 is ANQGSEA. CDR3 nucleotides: TGCAGCGTTGAAGGTCCCCAACTAGGGGAACCCCCCTACGAGCAGTACTTC. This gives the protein CSVEGPQLGEPPYEQYF.

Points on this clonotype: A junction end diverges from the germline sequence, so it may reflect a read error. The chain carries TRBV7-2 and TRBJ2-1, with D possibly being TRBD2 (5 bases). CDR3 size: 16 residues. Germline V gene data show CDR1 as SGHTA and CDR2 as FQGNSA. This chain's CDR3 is CACREGVFSSYNKQFF. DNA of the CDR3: TGCGCCTGCAGAGAGGGCGTGTTTAGCTCCTACAATAAGCAGTTCTTC.

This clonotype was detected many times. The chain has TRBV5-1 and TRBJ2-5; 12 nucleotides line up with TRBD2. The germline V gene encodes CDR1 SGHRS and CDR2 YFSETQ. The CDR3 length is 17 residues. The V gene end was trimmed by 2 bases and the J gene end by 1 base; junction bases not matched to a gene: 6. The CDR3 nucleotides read TGCGCCAGCAGCTTAAAGTCTAGCGGGGGGGCCCAAGAGACCCAGTACTTC. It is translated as CASSLKSSGGAQETQYF.

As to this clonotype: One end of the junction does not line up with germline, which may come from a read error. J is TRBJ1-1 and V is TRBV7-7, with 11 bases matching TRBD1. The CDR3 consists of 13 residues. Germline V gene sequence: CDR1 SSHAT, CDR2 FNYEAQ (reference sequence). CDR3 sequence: CASIPRTGGYAFF. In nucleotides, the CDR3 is TGTGCTAGCATCCCGCGGACAGGGGGCTACGCTTTCTTT.

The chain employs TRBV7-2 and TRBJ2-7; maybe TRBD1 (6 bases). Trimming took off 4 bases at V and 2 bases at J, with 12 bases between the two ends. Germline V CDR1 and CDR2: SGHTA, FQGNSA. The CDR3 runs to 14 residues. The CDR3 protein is CASSSDRSTYEQYF. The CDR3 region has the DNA TGTGCCAGCAGCTCCGACAGGTCTACCTACGAGCAGTACTTC.

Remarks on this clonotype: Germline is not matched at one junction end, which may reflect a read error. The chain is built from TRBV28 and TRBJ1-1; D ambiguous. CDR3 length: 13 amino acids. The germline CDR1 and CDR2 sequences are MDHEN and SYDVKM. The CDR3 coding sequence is TGTACCAGCACTCAACCGGGCGTTGATAAAGCTTTCTTT. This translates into CTSTQPGVDKAFF. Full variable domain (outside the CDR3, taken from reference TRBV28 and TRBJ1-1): DVKVTQSSRYLVKRTGEKVFLECVQDMDHENMFWYRQDPGLGLRLIYFSYDVKMKEKGDIPEGYSVSREKKERFSLILESASTNQTSMYLCTSTQPGVDKAFFGQGTRLTVV.

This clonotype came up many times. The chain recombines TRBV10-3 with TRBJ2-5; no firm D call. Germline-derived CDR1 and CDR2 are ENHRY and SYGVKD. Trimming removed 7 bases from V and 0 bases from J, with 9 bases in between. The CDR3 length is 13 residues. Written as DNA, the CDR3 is TGTGCCATCATGGAACAGCACCAAGAGACCCAGTACTTC. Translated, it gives CAIMEQHQETQYF.

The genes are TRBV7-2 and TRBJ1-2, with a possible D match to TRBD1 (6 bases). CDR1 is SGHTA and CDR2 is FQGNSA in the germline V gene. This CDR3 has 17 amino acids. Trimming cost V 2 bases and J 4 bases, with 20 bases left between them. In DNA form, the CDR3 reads TGTGCCAGCAGCTTATACCGGGGGCGGGGGGGAGGCTATGGCTACACCTTC. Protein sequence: CASSLYRGRGGGYGYTF. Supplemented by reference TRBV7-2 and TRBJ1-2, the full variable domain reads GAGVSQSPSNKVTEKGKDVELRCDPISGHTALYWYRQSLGQGLEFLIYFQGNSAPDKSGLPSDRFSAERTGGSVSTLTIQRTQQEDSAVYLCASSLYRGRGGGYGYTFGSGTRLTVV.

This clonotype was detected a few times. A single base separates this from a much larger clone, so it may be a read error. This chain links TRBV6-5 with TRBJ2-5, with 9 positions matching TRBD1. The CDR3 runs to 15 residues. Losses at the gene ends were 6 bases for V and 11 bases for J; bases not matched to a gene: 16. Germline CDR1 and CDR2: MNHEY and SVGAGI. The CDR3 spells CASRSGGTGYHEQYF. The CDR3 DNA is TGTGCCAGCAGGTCCGGAGGGACAGGGTACCATGAGCAGTACTTC.